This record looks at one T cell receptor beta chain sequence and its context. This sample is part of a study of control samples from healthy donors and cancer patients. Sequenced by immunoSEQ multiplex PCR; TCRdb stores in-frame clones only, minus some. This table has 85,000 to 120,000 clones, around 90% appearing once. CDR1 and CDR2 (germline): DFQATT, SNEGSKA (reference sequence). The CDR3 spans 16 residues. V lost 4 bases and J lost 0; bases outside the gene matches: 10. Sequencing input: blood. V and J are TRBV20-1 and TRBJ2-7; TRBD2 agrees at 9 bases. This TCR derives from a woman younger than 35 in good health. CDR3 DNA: TGCAGTGCTACTGATCCATTTAGCGGGAGCTCCTACGAGCAGTACTTC. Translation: CSATDPFSGSSYEQYF.